This T cell receptor (beta chain) is drawn from a study of blood T cell repertoires in COVID-19. Study-level information: PBMCs, B-cell-depleted T cells, or T cells were the source of the cDNA or gDNA that made up the material.

Libraries were prepared by immunoSEQ multiplex PCR; TCRdb keeps only in-frame clonotypes and omits some of them. The sample records about 250,000 clones, approximately 84% being singletons. This clonotype was obtained from a middle-aged man who had recovered from COVID-19. The sample taken for sequencing was PBMCs or T cells enriched from blood (not recorded which).

The DNA of the CDR3 is TGTGCCTGGAGGGGACTACAGACAGGGGGCGCAGAGACCCAGTACTTC. It codes for CAWRGLQTGGAETQYF. The chain employs TRBV30 and TRBJ2-5; 10 bases fit TRBD1. The V segment lost 3 bases and the J segment 4 bases; nucleotides outside the gene matches: 11. Germline CDR1 reads GTSNPN; CDR2 reads SVGIG (reference sequence). The CDR3 consists of 16 residues.